A single sample gave rise to the 7 T cell receptor beta chains below, sequenced in a study of T cell responses to AZD1222 COVID-19 vaccine. Sequencing was performed with immunoSEQ multiplex PCR; in TCRdb, only in-frame clones are kept and a portion is missing. Here the sample spans approximately 150,000 clones, 85% to 95% being singletons. The sequences come from peripheral blood, collected on day 0 of AZD1222 vaccination. Receptors originate from an adult in good health.

A single count supports this clone. This chain connects TRBV19 to TRBJ1-1, with 7 bases identical to TRBD1. Germline CDR1 reads LNHDA; CDR2 reads SQIVND (reference sequence). V was clipped by 5 bases and J by 6 bases; unmatched bases: 9. The CDR3 covers 14 residues. CDR3 bases: TGTGCCAGTAGTGGAGGGGGCCCGGGGGCTGAAGCTTTCTTT. This encodes CASSGGGPGAEAFF.

In this sample, this clone turned up a few times. V and J are TRBV29-1 and TRBJ1-1; the D is unclear. Germline values: CDR1 SQVTM, CDR2 ANQGSEA. This CDR3 contains 13 residues. Trimming pared 5 bases from V and 0 bases from J, leaving 10 bases between. The CDR3 region is CSVYRTVNTEAFF. The DNA for the CDR3 is TGCAGCGTTTACCGGACGGTGAACACTGAAGCTTTCTTT.

V gene TRBV5-6 combines with J gene TRBJ2-2; 8 nucleotides agree with TRBD1. Germline V gene sequence: CDR1 SGHDT, CDR2 YYEEEE. The junction had 7 bases not matched to a gene; V was cut back by 2 bases and J by 7 bases. There are 15 residues in the CDR3. CDR3 region: CASSFTQGAVGELFF. CDR3 in DNA: TGTGCCAGCAGCTTCACTCAGGGGGCAGTCGGGGAGCTGTTTTTT.

The chain links TRBV24-1 to TRBJ1-1; 9 nucleotides line up with TRBD1. The length of the CDR3 is 19 residues. CDR1 and CDR2 (germline): KGHDR, SFDVKD. The V segment lost 0 bases and the J segment 1 base; nucleotides outside the gene matches: 11. In DNA form, the CDR3 reads TGTGCCACCAGTGATTTGGGGCCGGCGCGGGACAGGGCGAACACTGAAGCTTTCTTT. The encoded protein is CATSDLGPARDRANTEAFF.

The V gene is TRBV7-3, the J gene TRBJ2-7; D possibly corresponds to TRBD1 (5 bases). This CDR3 is 15 amino acids long. Germline CDR1 reads SGHTA; CDR2 reads FQGTGA. Trimming cost V 5 bases and J 4 bases, with 18 bases left between them. CDR3 sequence (DNA): TGTGCCAGCAGCCAAGACAGCCTGGGGCCTTACGAGCAGTACTTC. Translated, it gives CASSQDSLGPYEQYF.

This chain uses TRBV4-1 with TRBJ2-7, with D possibly being TRBD2 (5 bases). The V end lost 5 bases, the J end lost 0 bases, and 11 bases lay between the germline ends. CDR3 length equals 14 residues. In germline, CDR1 is MGHRA, CDR2 YSYEKL. The CDR3 DNA follows: TGCGCCAGCAGCTATGGACTCCTCTCCTACGAGCAGTACTTC. This gives the protein CASSYGLLSYEQYF.

The CDR3, as DNA: TGTGCCAGCAGCTCACACGGGGCCGGGAAATCACCCCTCCACTTT. This sequence encodes CASSSHGAGKSPLHF. The chain is built from TRBV7-9 and TRBJ1-6; weak D call: TRBD1 (5 bases). The CDR3 is 15 residues long. Between the trimmed V and J ends, which lost 4 bases and 10 bases, there was a span of 17 bases. The germline gives CDR1 SEHNR, CDR2 FQNEAQ (reference sequence).